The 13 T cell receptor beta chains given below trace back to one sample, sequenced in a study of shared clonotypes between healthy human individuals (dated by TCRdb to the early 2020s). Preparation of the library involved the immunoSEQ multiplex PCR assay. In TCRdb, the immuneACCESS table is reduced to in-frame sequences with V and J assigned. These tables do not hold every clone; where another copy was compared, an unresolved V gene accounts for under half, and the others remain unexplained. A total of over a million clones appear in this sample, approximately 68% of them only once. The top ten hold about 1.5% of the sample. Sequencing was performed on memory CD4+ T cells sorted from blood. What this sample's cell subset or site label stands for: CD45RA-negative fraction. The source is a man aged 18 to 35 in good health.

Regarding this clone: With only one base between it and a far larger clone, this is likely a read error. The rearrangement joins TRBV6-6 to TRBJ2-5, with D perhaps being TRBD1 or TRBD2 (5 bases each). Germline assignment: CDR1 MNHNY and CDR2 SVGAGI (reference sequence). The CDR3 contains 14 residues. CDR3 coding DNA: TGTGCCAGCAGTTTCTCGGGACGGCAAGAGGCCCAGTACTTC. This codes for CASSFSGRQEAQYF.

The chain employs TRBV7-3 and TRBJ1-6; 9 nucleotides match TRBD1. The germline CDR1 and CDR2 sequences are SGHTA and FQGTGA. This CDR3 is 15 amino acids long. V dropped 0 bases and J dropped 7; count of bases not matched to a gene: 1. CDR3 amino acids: CASSLTGQGNSPLHF. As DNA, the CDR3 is TGTGCCAGCAGCTTAACAGGACAGGGGAATTCACCCCTCCACTTT.

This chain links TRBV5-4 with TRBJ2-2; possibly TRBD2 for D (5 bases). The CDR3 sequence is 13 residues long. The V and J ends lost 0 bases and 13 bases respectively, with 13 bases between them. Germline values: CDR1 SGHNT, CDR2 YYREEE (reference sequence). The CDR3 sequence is CASSLAREAGLFF. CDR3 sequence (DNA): TGTGCCAGCAGCTTGGCCCGGGAAGCCGGGCTGTTTTTT.

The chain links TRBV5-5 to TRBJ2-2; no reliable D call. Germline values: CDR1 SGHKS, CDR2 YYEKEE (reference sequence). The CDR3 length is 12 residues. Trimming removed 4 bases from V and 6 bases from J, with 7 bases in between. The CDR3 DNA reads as TGTGCCAGCAGCATATTCGCCGGGGAGCTGTTTTTT. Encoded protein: CASSIFAGELFF.

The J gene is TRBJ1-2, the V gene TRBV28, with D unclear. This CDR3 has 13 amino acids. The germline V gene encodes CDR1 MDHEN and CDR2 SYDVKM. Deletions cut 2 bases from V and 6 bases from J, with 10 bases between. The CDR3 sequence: CASSLRAIHGYTF. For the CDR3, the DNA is TGTGCCAGCAGTTTAAGGGCAATTCATGGCTACACCTTC.

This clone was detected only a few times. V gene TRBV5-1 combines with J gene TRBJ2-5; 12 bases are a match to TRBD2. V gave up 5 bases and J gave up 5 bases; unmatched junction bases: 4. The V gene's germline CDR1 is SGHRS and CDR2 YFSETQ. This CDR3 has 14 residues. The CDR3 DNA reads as TGCGCCAGCAGGGATACTAGCGGGGGGGAGACCCAGTACTTC. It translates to CASRDTSGGETQYF.

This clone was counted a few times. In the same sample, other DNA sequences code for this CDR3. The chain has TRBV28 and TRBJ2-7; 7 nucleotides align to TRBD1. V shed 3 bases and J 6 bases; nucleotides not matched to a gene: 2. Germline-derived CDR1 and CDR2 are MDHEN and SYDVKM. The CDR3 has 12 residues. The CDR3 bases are TGTGCCAGCAGTTTCCGACAGGGCGAGCAGTACTTC. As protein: CASSFRQGEQYF.

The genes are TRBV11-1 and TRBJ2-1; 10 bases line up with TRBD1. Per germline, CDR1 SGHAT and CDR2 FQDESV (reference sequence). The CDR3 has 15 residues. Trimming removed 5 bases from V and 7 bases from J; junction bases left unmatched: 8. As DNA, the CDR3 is TGTGCCAGCAGCCGCCGGGACAGGGGTGGGAATGAGCAGTTCTTC. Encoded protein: CASSRRDRGGNEQFF.

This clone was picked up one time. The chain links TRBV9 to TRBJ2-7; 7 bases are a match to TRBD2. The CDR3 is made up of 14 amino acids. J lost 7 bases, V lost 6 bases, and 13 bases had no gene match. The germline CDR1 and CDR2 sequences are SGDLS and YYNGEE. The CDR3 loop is CASTPGLAALEQYF. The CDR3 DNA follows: TGTGCCAGCACCCCAGGGCTAGCGGCCCTAGAGCAGTACTTC. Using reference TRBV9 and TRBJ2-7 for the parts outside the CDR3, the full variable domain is DSGVTQTPKHLITATGQRVTLRCSPRSGDLSVYWYQQSLDQGLQFLIQYYNGEERAKGNILERFSAQQFPDLHSELNLSSLELGDSALYFCASTPGLAALEQYFGPGTRLTVT.

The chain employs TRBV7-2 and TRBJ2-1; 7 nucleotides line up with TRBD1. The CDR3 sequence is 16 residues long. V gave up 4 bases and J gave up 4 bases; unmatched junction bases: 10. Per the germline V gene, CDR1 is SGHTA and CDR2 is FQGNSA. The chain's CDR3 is CASSSKDRRLYNEQFF. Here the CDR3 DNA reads TGTGCCAGCAGCTCCAAGGACAGGCGCTTGTACAATGAGCAGTTCTTC.

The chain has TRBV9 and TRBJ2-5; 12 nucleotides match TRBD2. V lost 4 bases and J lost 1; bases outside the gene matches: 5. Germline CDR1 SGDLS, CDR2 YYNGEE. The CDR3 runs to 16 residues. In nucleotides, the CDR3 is TGTGCCAGCAGCAACCTAGCGGGAGGGATCCAAGAGACCCAGTACTTC. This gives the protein CASSNLAGGIQETQYF.

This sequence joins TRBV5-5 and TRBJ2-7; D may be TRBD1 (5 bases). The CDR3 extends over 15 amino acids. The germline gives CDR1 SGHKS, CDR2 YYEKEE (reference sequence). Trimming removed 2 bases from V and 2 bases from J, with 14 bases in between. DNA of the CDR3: TGTGCCAGCAGCTTACAGGCTTCCCCGGCCTACGAGCAGTACTTC. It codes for CASSLQASPAYEQYF.

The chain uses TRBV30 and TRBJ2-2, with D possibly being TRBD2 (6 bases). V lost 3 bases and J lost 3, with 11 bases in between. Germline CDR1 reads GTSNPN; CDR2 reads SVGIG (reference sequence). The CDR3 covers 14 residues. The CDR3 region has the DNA TGTGCCTGGAGGCCGAGCGGGTACACCGGGGAGCTGTTTTTT. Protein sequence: CAWRPSGYTGELFF.